This TCR beta chain was identified in a study of Ad26.COV2.S vaccination and SARS-CoV-2 variants. Trimming removed 5 bases from V and 4 bases from J, with 12 bases in between. This CDR3 spans 13 amino acids. CDR1 is SGHTA and CDR2 is FQGNSA in the germline V gene. Concerning this clone: No antigen is known for it.

Sequenced by immunoSEQ multiplex PCR; TCRdb stores in-frame clones only, minus some. The sample holds more than 300,000 clones, about 88% seen once. Overall study findings and caveats: Vaccine recipients posted higher spike-specific TCR breadth than their placebo counterparts. Substantial breadth was reportedly displayed by spike-specific CD8+ and CD4+ T cell responses after vaccination. Similar non-spike TCR breadth was seen in vaccine and placebo recipients.

Treatment noted: about 20 received Ad26.COV2.S at low or high dose, single or two shots; 5 received placebo; per-sample allocation not given. Day 63 following the first vaccine or placebo injection was when the samples were taken. Vaccination used an Ad26 vector expressing Wuhan-strain SARS-CoV-2 spike. The sequenced sample was peripheral blood, obtained in a trial of Ad26.COV2.S vaccine versus placebo. The clonotype originates from a person between 18 and 60 years old who received the Ad26.COV2.S COVID-19 vaccine or a placebo. The chain recombines TRBV7-2 with TRBJ2-7; tentative D call: TRBD2 (5 bases). The CDR3 protein is CASSQYTGYEQYF. CDR3 DNA sequence: TGTGCCAGCAGCCAATATACGGGGTACGAGCAGTACTTC.